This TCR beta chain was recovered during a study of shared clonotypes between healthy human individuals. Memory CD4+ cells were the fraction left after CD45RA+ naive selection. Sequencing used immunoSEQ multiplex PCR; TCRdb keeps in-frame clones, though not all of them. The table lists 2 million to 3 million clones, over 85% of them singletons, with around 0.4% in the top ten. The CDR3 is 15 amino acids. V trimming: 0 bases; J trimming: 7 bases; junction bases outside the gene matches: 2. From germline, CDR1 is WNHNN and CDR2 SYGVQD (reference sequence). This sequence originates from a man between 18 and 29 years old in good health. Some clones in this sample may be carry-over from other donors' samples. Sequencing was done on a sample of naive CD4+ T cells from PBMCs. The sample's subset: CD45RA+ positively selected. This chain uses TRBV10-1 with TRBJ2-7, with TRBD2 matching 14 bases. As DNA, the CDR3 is TGCGCCAGCAGTGAGTCGGGACTAGCGGGAGATGAGCAGTACTTC. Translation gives CASSESGLAGDEQYF.